The sequence of this T cell receptor (beta chain) was determined in a study of HIV-infected children after antiretroviral therapy interruption. This clonotype occurred a few times. Treatment given: PENTA 11 planned treatment interruption arm or continuous ART arm. Unique molecular identifiers were included in an RNA-based 3' RACE TCR library. One entry per CDR3 protein, called by TCRdb with MiXCR from the 3' RACE reads. The data hold about 86,000 distinct CDR3 sequences, with about 6.9% observed a single time. The germline V gene encodes CDR1 MDHEN and CDR2 SYDVKM. V was cut by 8 bases and J by 2 bases, with 10 bases left in between. The CDR3 extends over 12 amino acids.

This TCR derives from a pool of human donors with HIV. The sequencing used CD45RA+ CD4+ T cells from PBMCs, pooled from several time points, collected from a donor given antiretroviral therapy, either interrupted or continuous. Subset here: naive CD4+ CD45RA+ CD45RO- T cells. The V and J genes are TRBV28 and TRBJ2-7; possible D gene TRBD1, 5 bases. The CDR3 protein is CASRTQTYEQYF. In DNA form, the CDR3 reads TGTGCCAGCCGGACACAAACCTACGAGCAGTACTTC.